This TCR beta chain is drawn from a study of T-cell reconstitution after alpha-beta-depleted transplantation in children. Germline V gene lookup returns CDR1 SGHVS and CDR2 FQNEAQ. V was clipped by 1 base and J by 3 bases, with 17 bases between them. CDR3 length: 17 amino acids. Library preparation (for TCRbeta) was performed with unique molecular identifiers. A single record per CDR3 protein comes from TCRdb applying MiXCR to the PCR reads. The data show around 500,000 distinct CDR3 sequences, approximately 12% seen once. The receptor's source is a human donor who donated a stem cell graft to a child with combined immunodeficiency. The rearrangement joins TRBV7-8 to TRBJ2-3, with a possible D match to TRBD2 (6 bases). This sample comprised PBMCs from the stem cell graft donor, obtained from the stem cell graft. The CDR3 DNA reads TGTGCCAGCAGCTTAGAATCCAGCGGGTACCTAACAGATACGCAGTATTTT. Encoded protein: CASSLESSGYLTDTQYF.